This TCR beta chain was captured by sequencing in a study of a mutant IDH1 vaccine in newly diagnosed glioma. Study-level background: Patients underwent eight vaccinations, which took place in weeks 1, 3, 5, 7, 11, 15, 19 and 23. Averaging 40.4 years of age, treated patients were 62.5% male and approximately 38% female. Study-wide findings and caveats: Of all patients, 93.3% showed vaccine-induced immune responses.

Only in-frame clones appear in the TCRdb table, and some are missing; sequencing was by immunoSEQ multiplex PCR. The data contain 88,000 or so clones, roughly 85% of them singletons. The germline CDR1 and CDR2 sequences are SNHLY and FYNNEI. V was clipped by 3 bases and J by 6 bases; unmatched bases: 4. This CDR3 has 14 residues. Time point specified: week 23, last vaccination. Doses comprised 300 ug of mutant IDH1 20-mer peptide each, plus topical imiquimod. With respect to this clone: As yet, its antigen is unknown.

Source: PBMCs, taken from a glioma patient whose treatment included an IDH1 peptide vaccine. The J gene is TRBJ1-5, the V gene TRBV2, with TRBD1 matching over 8 bases. The receptor's source is a man under 40 with glioma. Some clones in this sample may be carry-over from other donors' samples. The CDR3 nucleotides read TGTGCCAGCAGTGAGGGGCAGGGGGCTCAGCCCCAGCATTTT. It is translated as CASSEGQGAQPQHF. Full variable domain (rest looked up from reference TRBV2 and TRBJ1-5): EPEVTQTPSHQVTQMGQEVILRCVPISNHLYFYWYRQILGQKVEFLVSFYNNEISEKSEIFDDQFSVERPDGSNFTLKIRSTKLEDSAMYFCASSEGQGAQPQHFGDGTRLSIL.